This T cell receptor beta chain is from a study of blood T cell repertoires in COVID-19. Study background: Sites in the United States, Italy and Spain provided acute and convalescent COVID-19 samples. T cells, B-cell-depleted T cells, or PBMCs provided the cDNA or gDNA that served as material.

The CDR3 runs to 11 residues. V was pared by 4 bases and J by 3 bases, with 4 bases between. Germline V lookup: CDR1 PRHDT, CDR2 FYEKMQ (reference sequence). In terms of age and location, participants ranged from roughly 18 to 90 years and lived in about two dozen US areas. Under the authors' procedure: Cell counts per sample came from amplifying reference gene primers. The protocol was immunoSEQ multiplex PCR, while the TCRdb copy is restricted to in-frame clones and leaves out a portion. Clone size and V and J calls were adopted from that table, with D and trimming inferred from the DNA. The table includes under 300,000 clones, approximately 90% detected once.

The genes are TRBV13 and TRBJ2-7; no reliable D call. Input material: PBMCs or T cells enriched from blood (not recorded which). The sequence derives from a woman aged 60-70 years in a cohort exposed to, infected with or recovered from COVID-19 (not recorded which). The DNA for the CDR3 is TGTGCCAGCAGCTCACTCTACGAGCAGTACTTC. Amino acids: CASSSLYEQYF.